The text below deals with one T cell receptor beta chain. Patients had resection in Japan or China between about 2013 and 2017. The data originate from a study of immune evolution from preneoplasia to lung adenocarcinoma. Study summary: HLA loss of heterozygosity: 5.5% to 8.5% AIS, less than 18% MIA, about 35% ADC, none AAH.

This table comes from immunoSEQ multiplex PCR, and its TCRdb copy is limited to in-frame clones, with some not included. Of about 6,600 clones in the sample, more than 80% were seen once. The CDR3 totals 15 residues. V was pared by 1 base and J by 2 bases, with 13 bases between. Germline CDR1 reads SGDLS; CDR2 reads YYNGEE. Sequencing input: FFPE invasive lung adenocarcinoma tissue. This rearrangement joins TRBV9 to TRBJ2-7, with TRBD1 as a possible D gene (6 bases). This TCR was sampled from a person aged 45-69 years with lung adenocarcinoma. CDR3 DNA: TGTGCCAGCAGCGTATTCCTTCAGGGGCCCTACGAGCAGTACTTC. Translation gives CASSVFLQGPYEQYF.